The clone carrying this TCR beta chain was counted once. This record belongs to a study of blood T cell repertoires in COVID-19. Study-level background: Specimens from acute and convalescent COVID-19 originated in the United States, Italy and Spain. Sources were T cells, B-cell-depleted T cells, or PBMCs; the material itself was cDNA or gDNA.

Participants were aged roughly 18 to 89 years, lived in under 30 US areas, and enrolled virtually. The length of the CDR3 is 15 residues. Deletions cut 0 bases from V and 4 bases from J, with 12 bases between. Germline V gene sequence: CDR1 SGDLS, CDR2 YYNGEE. In the source study's methods: Researchers report that nucleated cell counts were estimated from reference gene primer amplification. The method was immunoSEQ multiplex PCR; TCRdb's version includes in-frame clones alone and lacks a portion of them. The DNA gave D and trimming, while V, J and clone size come from that table. Counted here are roughly 190,000 clones, approximately 90% occurring once; the ten biggest clones make up under 30%.

The source of this sequence is a woman between 40 and 55 years old in a cohort exposed to, infected with or recovered from COVID-19 (not recorded which). The sequenced material came from PBMCs or T cells enriched from blood (not recorded which). The rearrangement uses TRBV9 and TRBJ2-3; D is perhaps TRBD1 (6 bases). The CDR3 loop is CASSVVGRGADTQYF. The CDR3 bases are TGTGCCAGCAGCGTAGTAGGCAGGGGTGCAGATACGCAGTATTTT.